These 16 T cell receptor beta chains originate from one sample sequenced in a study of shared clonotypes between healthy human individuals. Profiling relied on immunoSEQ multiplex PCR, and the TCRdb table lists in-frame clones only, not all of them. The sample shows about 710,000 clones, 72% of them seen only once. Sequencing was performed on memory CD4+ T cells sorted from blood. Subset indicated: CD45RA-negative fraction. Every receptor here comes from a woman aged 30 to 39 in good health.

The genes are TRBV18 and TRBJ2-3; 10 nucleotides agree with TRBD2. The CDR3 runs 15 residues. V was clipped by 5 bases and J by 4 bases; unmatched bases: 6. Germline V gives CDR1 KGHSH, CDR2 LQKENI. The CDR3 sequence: CASSSSSGGADTQYF. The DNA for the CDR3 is TGTGCCAGCTCATCCTCTAGCGGGGGTGCAGATACGCAGTATTTT.

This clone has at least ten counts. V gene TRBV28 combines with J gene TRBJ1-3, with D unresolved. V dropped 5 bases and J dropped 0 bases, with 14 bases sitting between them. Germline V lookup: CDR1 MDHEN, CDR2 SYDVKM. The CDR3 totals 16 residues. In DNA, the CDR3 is TGTGCCAGCAGTGCAGGCAGCGTTTACTCTGGAAACACCATATATTTT. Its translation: CASSAGSVYSGNTIYF. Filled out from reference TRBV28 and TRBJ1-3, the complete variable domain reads DVKVTQSSRYLVKRTGEKVFLECVQDMDHENMFWYRQDPGLGLRLIYFSYDVKMKEKGDIPEGYSVSREKKERFSLILESASTNQTSMYLCASSAGSVYSGNTIYFGEGSWLTVV.

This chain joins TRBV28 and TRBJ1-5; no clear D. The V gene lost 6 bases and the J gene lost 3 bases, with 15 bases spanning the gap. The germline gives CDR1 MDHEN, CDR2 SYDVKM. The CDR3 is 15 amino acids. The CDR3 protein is CASSHRRGNNQPQHF. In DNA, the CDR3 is TGTGCCAGCAGCCACCGCCGAGGGAACAATCAGCCCCAGCATTTT.

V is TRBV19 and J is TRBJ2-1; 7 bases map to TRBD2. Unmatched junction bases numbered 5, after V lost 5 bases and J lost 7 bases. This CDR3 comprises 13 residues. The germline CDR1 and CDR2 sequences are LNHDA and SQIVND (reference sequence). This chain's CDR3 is CASSGGEVNEQFF. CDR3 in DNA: TGTGCCAGTAGTGGGGGGGAGGTAAATGAGCAGTTCTTC.

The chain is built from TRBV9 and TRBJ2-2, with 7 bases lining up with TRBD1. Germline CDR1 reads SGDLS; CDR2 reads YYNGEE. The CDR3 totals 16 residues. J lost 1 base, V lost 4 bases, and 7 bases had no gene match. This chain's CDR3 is CASSSKGGLNTGELFF. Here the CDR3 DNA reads TGTGCCAGCAGCTCCAAAGGGGGCCTGAACACCGGGGAGCTGTTTTTT.

CDR3 protein: CASSWEPSRNTEAFF. Here the CDR3 DNA reads TGCGCCAGCAGCTGGGAACCCTCCCGAAACACTGAAGCTTTCTTT. The V call is TRBV5-1, the J call TRBJ1-1; D uncertain. The germline V gene encodes CDR1 SGHRS and CDR2 YFSETQ. This CDR3 contains 15 residues. With 3 bases removed from V and 2 bases from J, the gap between germline ends came to 14 bases.

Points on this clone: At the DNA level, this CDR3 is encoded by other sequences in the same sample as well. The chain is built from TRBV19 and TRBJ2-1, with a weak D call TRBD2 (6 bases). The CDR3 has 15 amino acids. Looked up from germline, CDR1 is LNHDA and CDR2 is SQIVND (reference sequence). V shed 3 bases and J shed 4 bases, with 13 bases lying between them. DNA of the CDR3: TGTGCCAGTAGTATCGGCGGGACTCTTTACAATGAGCAGTTCTTC. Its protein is CASSIGGTLYNEQFF.

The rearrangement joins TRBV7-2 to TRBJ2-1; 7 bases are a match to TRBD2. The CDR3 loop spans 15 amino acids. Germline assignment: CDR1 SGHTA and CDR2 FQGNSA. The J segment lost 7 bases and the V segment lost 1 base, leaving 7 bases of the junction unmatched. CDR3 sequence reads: CASSLVPGGGNEQFF. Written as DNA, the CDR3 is TGTGCCAGCAGCTTAGTCCCGGGAGGTGGGAATGAGCAGTTCTTC.

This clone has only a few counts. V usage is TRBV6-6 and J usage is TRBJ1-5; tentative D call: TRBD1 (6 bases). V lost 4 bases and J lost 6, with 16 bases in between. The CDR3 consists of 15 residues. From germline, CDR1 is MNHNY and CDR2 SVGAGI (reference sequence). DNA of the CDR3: TGTGCCAGCAGTTTAGACAGGTCAGGAGTTCAGCCCCAGCATTTT. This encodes CASSLDRSGVQPQHF.

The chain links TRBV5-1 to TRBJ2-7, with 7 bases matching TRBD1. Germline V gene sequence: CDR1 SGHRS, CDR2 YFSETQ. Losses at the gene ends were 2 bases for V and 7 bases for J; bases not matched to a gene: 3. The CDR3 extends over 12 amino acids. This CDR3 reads CASSFGTEEQYF. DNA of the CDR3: TGCGCCAGCAGCTTCGGGACAGAAGAGCAGTACTTC.

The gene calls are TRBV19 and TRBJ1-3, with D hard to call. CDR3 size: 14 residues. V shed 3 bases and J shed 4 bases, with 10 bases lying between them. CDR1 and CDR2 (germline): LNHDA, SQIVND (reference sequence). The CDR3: CASSIRVRGNTIYF. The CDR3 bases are TGTGCCAGTAGTATTCGGGTCCGCGGAAACACCATATATTTT. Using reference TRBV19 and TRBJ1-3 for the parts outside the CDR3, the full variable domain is DGGITQSPKYLFRKEGQNVTLSCEQNLNHDAMYWYRQDPGQGLRLIYYSQIVNDFQKGDIAEGYSVSREKKESFPLTVTSAQKNPTAFYLCASSIRVRGNTIYFGEGSWLTVV.

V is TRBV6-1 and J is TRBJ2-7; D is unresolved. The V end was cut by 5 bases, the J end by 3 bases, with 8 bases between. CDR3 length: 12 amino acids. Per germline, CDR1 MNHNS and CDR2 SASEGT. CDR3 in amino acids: CASSFNHYEQYF. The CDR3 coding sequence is TGTGCCAGCAGTTTTAACCACTACGAGCAGTACTTC.

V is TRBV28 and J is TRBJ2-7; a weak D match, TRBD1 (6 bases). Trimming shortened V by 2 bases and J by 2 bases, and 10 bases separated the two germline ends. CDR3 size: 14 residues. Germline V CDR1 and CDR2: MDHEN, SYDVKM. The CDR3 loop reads CASSLEGHPYEQYF. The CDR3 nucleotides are TGTGCCAGCAGTTTAGAGGGACACCCCTACGAGCAGTACTTC.

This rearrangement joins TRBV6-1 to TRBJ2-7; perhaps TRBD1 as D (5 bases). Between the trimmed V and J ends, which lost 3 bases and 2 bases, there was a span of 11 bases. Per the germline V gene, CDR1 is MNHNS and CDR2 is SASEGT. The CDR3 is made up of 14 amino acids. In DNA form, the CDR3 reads TGTGCCAGCAGTGAGCAGAAGGGGCCCTACGAGCAGTACTTC. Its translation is CASSEQKGPYEQYF.

The CDR3 spells CASTLRGTINYGYTF. The CDR3 DNA follows: TGTGCCAGCACCCTTAGAGGGACGATTAACTATGGCTACACCTTC. The rearrangement joins TRBV28 to TRBJ1-2; TRBD1 might be the D (5 bases). This CDR3 contains 15 residues. Germline CDR1 and CDR2: MDHEN and SYDVKM. Trimming removed 7 bases from V and 1 base from J, with 16 bases in between.

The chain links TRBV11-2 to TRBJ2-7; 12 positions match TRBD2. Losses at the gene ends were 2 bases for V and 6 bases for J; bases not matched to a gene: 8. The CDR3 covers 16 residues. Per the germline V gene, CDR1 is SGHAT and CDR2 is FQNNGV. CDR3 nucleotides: TGTGCCAGCAGCTTAATAGAAGGGACTAGCGGGCTCGAGCAGTACTTC. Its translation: CASSLIEGTSGLEQYF.